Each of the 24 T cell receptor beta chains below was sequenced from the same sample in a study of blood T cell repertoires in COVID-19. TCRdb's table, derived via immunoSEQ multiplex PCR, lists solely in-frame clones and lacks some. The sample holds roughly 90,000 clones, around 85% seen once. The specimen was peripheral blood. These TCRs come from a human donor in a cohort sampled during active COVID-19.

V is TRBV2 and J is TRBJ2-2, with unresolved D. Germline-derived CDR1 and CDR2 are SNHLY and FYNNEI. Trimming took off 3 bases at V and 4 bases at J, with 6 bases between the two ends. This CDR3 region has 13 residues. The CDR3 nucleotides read TGTGCCAGCAGTGATCAATCCACCGGGGAGCTGTTTTTT. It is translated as CASSDQSTGELFF.

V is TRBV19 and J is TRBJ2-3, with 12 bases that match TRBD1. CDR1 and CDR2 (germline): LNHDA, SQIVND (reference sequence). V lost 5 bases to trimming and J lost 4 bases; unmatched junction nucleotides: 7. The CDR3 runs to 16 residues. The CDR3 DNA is TGTGCCAGTAGTGTGGGGACAGGGGGCTCCGCAGATACGCAGTATTTT. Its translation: CASSVGTGGSADTQYF. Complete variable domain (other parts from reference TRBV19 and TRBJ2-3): DGGITQSPKYLFRKEGQNVTLSCEQNLNHDAMYWYRQDPGQGLRLIYYSQIVNDFQKGDIAEGYSVSREKKESFPLTVTSAQKNPTAFYLCASSVGTGGSADTQYFGPGTRLTVL.

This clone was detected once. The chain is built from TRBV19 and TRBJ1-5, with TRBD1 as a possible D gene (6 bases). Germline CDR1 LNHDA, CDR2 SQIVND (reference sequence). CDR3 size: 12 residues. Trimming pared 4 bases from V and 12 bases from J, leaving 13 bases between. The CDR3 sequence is CASSRGPTNQHF. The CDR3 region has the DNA TGTGCCAGTAGTAGGGGGCCGACTAACCAGCATTTT.

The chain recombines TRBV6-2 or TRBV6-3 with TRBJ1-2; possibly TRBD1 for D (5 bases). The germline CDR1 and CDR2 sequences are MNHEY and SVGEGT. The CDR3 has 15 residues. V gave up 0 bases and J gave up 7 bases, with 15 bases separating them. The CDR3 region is CASSYSRQISVGYTF. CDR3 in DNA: TGTGCCAGCAGTTACTCTAGACAGATCTCGGTTGGCTACACCTTC.

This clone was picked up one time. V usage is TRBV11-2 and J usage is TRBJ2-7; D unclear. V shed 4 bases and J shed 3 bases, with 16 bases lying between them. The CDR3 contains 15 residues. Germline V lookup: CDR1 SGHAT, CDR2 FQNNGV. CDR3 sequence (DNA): TGTGCCAGCAGCTCAGTTGGCGTGAGACTCTACGAGCAGTACTTC. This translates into CASSSVGVRLYEQYF.

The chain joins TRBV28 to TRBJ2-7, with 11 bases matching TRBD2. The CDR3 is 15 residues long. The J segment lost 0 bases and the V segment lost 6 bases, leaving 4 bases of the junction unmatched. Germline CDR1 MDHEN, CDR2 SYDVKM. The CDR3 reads CASSLAGGNSYEQYF. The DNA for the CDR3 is TGTGCCAGCAGCCTAGCGGGAGGCAACTCCTACGAGCAGTACTTC.

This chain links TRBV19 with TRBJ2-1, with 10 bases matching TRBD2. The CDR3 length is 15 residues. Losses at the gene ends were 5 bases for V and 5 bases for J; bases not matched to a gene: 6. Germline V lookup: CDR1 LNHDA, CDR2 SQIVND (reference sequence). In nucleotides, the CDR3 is TGTGCCAGTAGTCTGGGGCTAGCGGGAGACAATGAGCAGTTCTTC. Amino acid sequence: CASSLGLAGDNEQFF. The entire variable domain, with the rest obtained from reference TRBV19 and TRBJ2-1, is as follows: DGGITQSPKYLFRKEGQNVTLSCEQNLNHDAMYWYRQDPGQGLRLIYYSQIVNDFQKGDIAEGYSVSREKKESFPLTVTSAQKNPTAFYLCASSLGLAGDNEQFFGPGTRLTVL.

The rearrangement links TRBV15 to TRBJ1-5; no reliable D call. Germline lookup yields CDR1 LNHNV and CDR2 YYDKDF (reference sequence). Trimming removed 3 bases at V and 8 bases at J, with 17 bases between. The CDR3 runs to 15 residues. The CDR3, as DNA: TGTGCCACCAGCAGTGCGCAGCGGGCCGGGGAGCCCCAGCATTTT. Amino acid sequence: CATSSAQRAGEPQHF.

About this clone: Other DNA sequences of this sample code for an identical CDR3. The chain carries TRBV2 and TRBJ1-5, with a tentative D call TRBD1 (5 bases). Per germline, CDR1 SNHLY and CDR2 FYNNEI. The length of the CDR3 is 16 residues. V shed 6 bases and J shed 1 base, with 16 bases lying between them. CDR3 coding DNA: TGTGCCAGCAGCTTGGGCGGGGCGAGGAGCAATCAGCCCCAGCATTTT. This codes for CASSLGGARSNQPQHF.

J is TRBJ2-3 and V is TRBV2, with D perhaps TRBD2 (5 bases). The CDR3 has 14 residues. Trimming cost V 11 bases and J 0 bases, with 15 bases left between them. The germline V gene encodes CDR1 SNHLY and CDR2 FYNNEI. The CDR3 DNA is TGTGCCGGGCTGGAGCGGACTAGCACAGATACGCAGTATTTT. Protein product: CAGLERTSTDTQYF.

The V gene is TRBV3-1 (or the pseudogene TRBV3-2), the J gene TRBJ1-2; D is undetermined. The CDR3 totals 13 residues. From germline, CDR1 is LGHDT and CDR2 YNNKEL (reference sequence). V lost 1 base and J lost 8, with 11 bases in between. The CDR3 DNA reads TGTGCCAGCAGCCAAGGGCCCATAACGGGCTACACCTTC. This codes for CASSQGPITGYTF.

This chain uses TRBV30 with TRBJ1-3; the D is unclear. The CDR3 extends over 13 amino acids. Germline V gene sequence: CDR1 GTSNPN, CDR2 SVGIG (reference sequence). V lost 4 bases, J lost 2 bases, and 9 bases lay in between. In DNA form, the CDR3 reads TGTGCCTGGAATGTCCTAGCTGGAAACACCATATATTTT. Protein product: CAWNVLAGNTIYF.

CDR3 nucleotides: TGTGCCAGCAGCATTTACGGGACTCAGAAAAAACTGTTTTTT. Amino acid sequence: CASSIYGTQKKLFF. The chain links TRBV6-5 to TRBJ1-4, with D possibly matching TRBD1 (5 bases). From germline, CDR1 is MNHEY and CDR2 SVGAGI. The length of the CDR3 is 14 residues. V was trimmed by 6 bases and J by 9 bases, leaving 17 bases between them.

CDR3 nucleotide sequence: TGTGCCAGCAGCCCAGATAGCGGCACTGAAGCTTTCTTT. Translation: CASSPDSGTEAFF. V gene TRBV12-3 or TRBV12-4 combines with J gene TRBJ1-1; no reliable D call. The CDR3 covers 13 residues. Trimming pared 6 bases from V and 4 bases from J, leaving 12 bases between.

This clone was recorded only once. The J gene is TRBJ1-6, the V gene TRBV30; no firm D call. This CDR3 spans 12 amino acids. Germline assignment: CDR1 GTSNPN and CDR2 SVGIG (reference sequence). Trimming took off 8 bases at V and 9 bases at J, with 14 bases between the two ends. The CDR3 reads CAGEMRPSPLHF. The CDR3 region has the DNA TGTGCCGGGGAAATGCGGCCTTCACCCCTCCACTTT.

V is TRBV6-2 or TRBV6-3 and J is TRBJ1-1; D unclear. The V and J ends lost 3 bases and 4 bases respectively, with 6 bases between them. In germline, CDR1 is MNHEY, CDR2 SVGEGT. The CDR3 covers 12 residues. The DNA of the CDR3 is TGTGCCAGCAGTTATCCCGTCACTGAAGCTTTCTTT. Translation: CASSYPVTEAFF.

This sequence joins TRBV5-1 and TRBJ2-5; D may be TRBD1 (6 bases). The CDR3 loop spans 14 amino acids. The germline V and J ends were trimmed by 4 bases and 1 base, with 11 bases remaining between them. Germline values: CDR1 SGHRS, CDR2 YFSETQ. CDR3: CASSLQGSQETQYF. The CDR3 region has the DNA TGCGCCAGCAGCCTACAGGGTTCCCAAGAGACCCAGTACTTC.

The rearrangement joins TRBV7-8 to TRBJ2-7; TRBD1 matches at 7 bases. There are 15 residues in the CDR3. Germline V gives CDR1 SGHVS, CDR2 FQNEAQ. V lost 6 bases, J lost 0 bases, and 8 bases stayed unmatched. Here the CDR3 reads CASRTAGQASYEQYF. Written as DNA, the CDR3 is TGTGCCAGCAGGACGGCAGGACAGGCCTCCTACGAGCAGTACTTC.

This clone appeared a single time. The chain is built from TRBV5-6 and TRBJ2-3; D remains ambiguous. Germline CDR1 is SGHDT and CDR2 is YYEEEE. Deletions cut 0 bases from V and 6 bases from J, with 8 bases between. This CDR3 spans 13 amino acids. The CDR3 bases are TGTGCCAGCAGCTTGGAGCTGTTGGATACGCAGTATTTT. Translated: CASSLELLDTQYF.

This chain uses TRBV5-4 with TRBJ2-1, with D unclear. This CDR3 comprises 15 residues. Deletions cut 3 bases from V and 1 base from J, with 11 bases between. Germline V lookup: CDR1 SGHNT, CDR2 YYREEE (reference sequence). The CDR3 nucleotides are TGTGCCAGCAGCTCTCTGCGTCCTTCCTACAATGAGCAGTTCTTC. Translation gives CASSSLRPSYNEQFF.

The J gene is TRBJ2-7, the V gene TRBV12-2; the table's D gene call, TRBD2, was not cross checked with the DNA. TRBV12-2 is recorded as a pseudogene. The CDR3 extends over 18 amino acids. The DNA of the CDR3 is TGTGCAAGTCGCTTAGCCCCCGGCGGGGGCTCACGCTCCTACGAGCAGTACTTC. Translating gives CASRLAPGGGSRSYEQYF.

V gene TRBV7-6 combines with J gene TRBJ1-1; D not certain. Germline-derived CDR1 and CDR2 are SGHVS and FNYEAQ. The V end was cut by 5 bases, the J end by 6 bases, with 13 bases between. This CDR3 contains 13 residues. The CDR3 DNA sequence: TGTGCCAGCAGCGCACGGGGAGGGTCTGAAGCTTTCTTT. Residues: CASSARGGSEAFF.

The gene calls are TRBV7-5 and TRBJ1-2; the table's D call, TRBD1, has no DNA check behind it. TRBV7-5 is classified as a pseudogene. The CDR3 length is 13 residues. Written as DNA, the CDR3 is TGTGTCAGAAGCACTCAGGGGTGCTATGGCTACACCTTC. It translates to CVRSTQGCYGYTF.

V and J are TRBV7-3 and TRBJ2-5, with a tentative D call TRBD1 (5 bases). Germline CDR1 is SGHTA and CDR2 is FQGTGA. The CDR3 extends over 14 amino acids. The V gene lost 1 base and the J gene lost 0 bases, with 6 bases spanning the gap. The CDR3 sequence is CASSLRGHQETQYF. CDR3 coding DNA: TGTGCCAGCAGCTTAAGGGGCCACCAAGAGACCCAGTACTTC.